The next 27 T cell receptor beta chains were all read from a single sample in a study of beta chain features in type 1 diabetes (dated by TCRdb to 2016 to 2019). The library was built by means of the immunoSEQ multiplex PCR assay. The High Capacity cDNA Reverse Transcription Kit was used to reverse transcribe all of the isolated RNA, meaning that expressed TCRB transcripts were what got sequenced. The table was pulled from immuneACCESS by TCRdb, which kept in-frame rearrangements only. Such tables lose some clones; where checked, under half of the loss comes from unresolved V genes, and the rest has no known cause. The sample table holds approximately 470,000 clones, of which approximately 30% were seen once. The ten most abundant clones make up 0.06% to 0.07% of the sample. Sequencing was done on a sample of naive CD4+ T cells from blood. The sample's cell subset or site label, in plain terms: true naive CD4+ T cells. Receptors were obtained from a man aged 18-30 years in good health.

The chain has TRBV18 and TRBJ2-7; perhaps TRBD1 as D (6 bases). Germline loops: CDR1 KGHSH, CDR2 LQKENI. This CDR3 comprises 16 residues. V was clipped by 4 bases and J by 3 bases, with 19 bases between them. For the CDR3, the DNA is TGTGCCAGCTCACAACCTCAGGGGCCCCTAAGCTACGAGCAGTACTTC. It is translated as CASSQPQGPLSYEQYF.

This clone was observed a handful of times. The CDR3 protein is CASSIYAGEGNEQFF. CDR3 DNA sequence: TGTGCCAGTAGTATATACGCAGGGGAGGGCAATGAGCAGTTCTTC. The gene calls are TRBV19 and TRBJ2-1, with TRBD2 as a possible D gene (7 bases). The CDR3 is 15 amino acids. The germline V and J ends were trimmed by 2 bases and 6 bases, with 14 bases remaining between them. CDR1 LNHDA and CDR2 SQIVND come from the germline V gene (reference sequence).

This rearrangement joins TRBV5-4 to TRBJ2-7; 10 bases match TRBD2. The length of the CDR3 is 14 residues. The germline V gene has CDR1 SGHNT and CDR2 YYREEE (reference sequence). V was pared by 5 bases and J by 1 base, with 3 bases of the junction left unmatched. The CDR3 coding sequence is TGTGCCAGCAGGGCAGCGGGAGGGTCCTACGAGCAGTACTTC. Its protein is CASRAAGGSYEQYF.

The chain carries TRBV2 and TRBJ2-5, with D perhaps matching TRBD2 (6 bases). Trimming stripped 2 bases from V and 1 base from J, with 8 bases between. This CDR3 region has 14 residues. CDR1 and CDR2 (germline): SNHLY, FYNNEI. The DNA of the CDR3 is TGTGCCAGCAGTGAATCACTAGCCCAAGAGACCCAGTACTTC. Residues: CASSESLAQETQYF.

To note about this clone: Other DNA sequences within the sample encode an identical CDR3. V is TRBV5-6 and J is TRBJ2-5, with D maybe TRBD1 (5 bases). V was clipped by 0 bases and J by 2 bases, with 5 bases between them. The CDR3 runs to 13 residues. CDR1 is SGHDT and CDR2 is YYEEEE in the germline V gene. CDR3 coding DNA: TGTGCCAGCAGCTTGGGACAGCAAGAGACCCAGTACTTC. Translated: CASSLGQQETQYF.

Only a few counts were recorded for this clone. The chain employs TRBV27 and TRBJ1-1, with 7 bases identical to TRBD1. The J segment lost 3 bases and the V segment lost 3 bases, leaving 4 bases of the junction unmatched. Germline V CDR1 and CDR2: MNHEY, SMNVEV (reference sequence). The CDR3 spans 14 residues. Written as DNA, the CDR3 is TGTGCCAGCAGTTTTCTACAGGGGTACACTGAAGCTTTCTTT. Its translation: CASSFLQGYTEAFF.

In its sample, this clone was seen a few times. V is TRBV2 and J is TRBJ2-1, with D maybe TRBD1 (6 bases). Per germline, CDR1 SNHLY and CDR2 FYNNEI. CDR3 length equals 14 residues. The V and J ends lost 7 bases and 3 bases respectively, with 13 bases between them. The CDR3 protein is CASTPRGSYNEQFF. In nucleotides, the CDR3 is TGTGCCAGCACCCCTAGGGGGAGCTACAATGAGCAGTTCTTC.

The J gene is TRBJ2-7, the V gene TRBV5-6; TRBD1 is a possible D gene (5 bases). Germline CDR1 reads SGHDT; CDR2 reads YYEEEE. Trimming pared 4 bases from V and 5 bases from J, leaving 19 bases between. The CDR3 totals 15 residues. The CDR3 reads CASSQRGASNNEQYF. CDR3 DNA sequence: TGTGCCAGCAGCCAACGTGGGGCCAGTAATAACGAGCAGTACTTC.

This clone turned up a few times. The J gene is TRBJ2-1, the V gene TRBV4-2; the match to TRBD2 covers 7 bases. After removal of 0 bases from V and 2 bases from J, the junction contained 4 bases not matched to a gene. Germline lookup yields CDR1 LGHNA and CDR2 YNFKEQ. The CDR3 is made up of 16 amino acids. The CDR3 loop is CASSQDIGLAYNEQFF. Here the CDR3 DNA reads TGTGCCAGCAGCCAAGATATTGGACTAGCCTACAATGAGCAGTTCTTC.

This clone was counted only a few times. The DNA for the CDR3 is TGTGCCTGGAGCGATAAGACGTTGCGAGAGCAGTACTTC. Its protein product is CAWSDKTLREQYF. The rearrangement joins TRBV30 to TRBJ2-7; no reliable D call. This CDR3 has 13 residues. In germline, CDR1 is GTSNPN, CDR2 SVGIG (reference sequence). V shed 3 bases and J shed 7 bases, with 16 bases lying between them.

This clone came up a few times. In nucleotides, the CDR3 is TGCAGTGCTTCGAAGGCAGATACGCAGTATTTT. It yields the protein CSASKADTQYF. The chain recombines TRBV20-1 with TRBJ2-3; D gene ambiguous. The germline gives CDR1 DFQATT, CDR2 SNEGSKA (reference sequence). This CDR3 comprises 11 residues. The germline V and J ends were trimmed by 5 bases and 4 bases, with 7 bases remaining between them.

The CDR3 region has the DNA TGTGCCAGCAGTTTAGAACGCTCCTACGAGCAGTACTTC. Translating gives CASSLERSYEQYF. The chain joins TRBV28 to TRBJ2-7; D unclear. The CDR3 is made up of 13 amino acids. Germline V gene sequence: CDR1 MDHEN, CDR2 SYDVKM. V was pared by 2 bases and J by 0 bases, with 5 bases between.

This sequence joins TRBV21-1 and TRBJ2-1; TRBD2 is the table's D call and was not checked against the DNA. TRBV21-1 is deemed a pseudogene. The CDR3 is made up of 17 amino acids. The CDR3 sequence: CASRGRASGRCLNEQFF. CDR3 bases: TGTGCCAGCAGGGGTCGAGCTAGCGGGAGGTGCCTCAATGAGCAGTTCTTC.

With regard to this clone: An end of the junction differs from the germline gene, which may be a read error. The chain employs TRBV19 and TRBJ2-1, with a weak D call TRBD2 (5 bases). CDR3 size: 14 residues. Germline V gene data show CDR1 as LNHDA and CDR2 as SQIVND (reference sequence). DNA for the CDR3: TGTGCCAGTAATGTCGGACTTTCCTTCAATGAGCAGTTCTTC. It encodes CASNVGLSFNEQFF.

This clone occurred a few times. The rearrangement joins TRBV7-9 to TRBJ2-3; TRBD2 is a possible D gene (6 bases). The V end lost 0 bases, the J end lost 0 bases, and 13 bases lay between the germline ends. The CDR3 has 17 amino acids. Per germline, CDR1 SEHNR and CDR2 FQNEAQ (reference sequence). In DNA, the CDR3 is TGTGCCAGCAGCTTAGCGCGGCTAGCGCGAAGCACAGATACGCAGTATTTT. Protein sequence: CASSLARLARSTDTQYF.

V usage is TRBV11-2 and J usage is TRBJ2-1; D gene unclear. V shed 6 bases and J shed 4 bases, with 7 bases lying between them. The CDR3 contains 12 residues. Per the germline V gene, CDR1 is SGHAT and CDR2 is FQNNGV. Here the CDR3 DNA reads TGTGCCAGCAGTACACTTTACAATGAGCAGTTCTTC. Its translation: CASSTLYNEQFF.

V gene TRBV4-3 combines with J gene TRBJ2-3, with D possibly being TRBD2 (7 bases). Trimming removed 2 bases from V and 2 bases from J, with 14 bases in between. The CDR3 length is 16 residues. In germline, CDR1 is LGHNA, CDR2 YSLEER. The CDR3 here is CASSQRGGGITDTQYF. For the CDR3, the DNA is TGCGCCAGCAGCCAAAGGGGGGGCGGAATCACAGATACGCAGTATTTT.

The chain is built from TRBV29-1 and TRBJ1-1; D gene ambiguous. Trimming removed 7 bases from V and 3 bases from J, with 9 bases in between. The CDR3 has 11 amino acids. The germline V gene encodes CDR1 SQVTM and CDR2 ANQGSEA. The CDR3 region has the DNA TGCAGCGCTGCTCATGACACTGAAGCTTTCTTT. Encoded protein: CSAAHDTEAFF. The full variable domain, with the rest looked up from reference TRBV29-1 and TRBJ1-1, is SAVISQKPSRDICQRGTSLTIQCQVDSQVTMMFWYRQQPGQSLTLIATANQGSEATYESGFVIDKFPISRPNLTFSTLTVSNMSPEDSSIYLCSAAHDTEAFFGQGTRLTVV.

This clone was observed a few times. This chain joins TRBV10-3 and TRBJ2-3; D might be TRBD2 (6 bases). In germline, CDR1 is ENHRY, CDR2 SYGVKD. The CDR3 length is 14 residues. Trimming removed 4 bases at V and 2 bases at J, with 10 bases between. For the CDR3, the DNA is TGTGCCATCAGTGCCCGGGAGTCCACAGATACGCAGTATTTT. Amino acid sequence: CAISARESTDTQYF.

The rearrangement joins TRBV4-2 to TRBJ2-3; D is uncertain. Germline V lookup: CDR1 LGHNA, CDR2 YNFKEQ. V was shortened by 4 bases and J by 0 bases, with 11 bases between the two germline ends. This CDR3 is 15 amino acids long. The CDR3 spells CASSRASGSTDTQYF. The CDR3 DNA is TGTGCCAGCAGCCGAGCCTCCGGCAGCACAGATACGCAGTATTTT.

This clone turned up a few times. The J gene is TRBJ2-5, the V gene TRBV30; no firm D call. V dropped 3 bases and J dropped 2 bases, with 10 bases sitting between them. Germline V gene lookup returns CDR1 GTSNPN and CDR2 SVGIG (reference sequence). CDR3 length equals 13 residues. The CDR3 loop is CAWSQLPQETQYF. The CDR3 DNA reads TGTGCCTGGAGCCAACTACCTCAAGAGACCCAGTACTTC.

This chain connects TRBV6-5 to TRBJ1-1, with D unresolved. From germline, CDR1 is MNHEY and CDR2 SVGAGI. The CDR3 totals 14 residues. V lost 0 bases and J 2 bases, leaving 7 bases between the germline ends. The CDR3 loop is CASSYSPANTEAFF. As DNA, the CDR3 is TGTGCCAGCAGTTACTCTCCAGCAAACACTGAAGCTTTCTTT.

DNA of the CDR3: TGCAGCGCGGACGAGGGGGGACGCACTGAAGCTTTCTTT. The encoded protein is CSADEGGRTEAFF. The chain uses TRBV29-1 and TRBJ1-1; D might be TRBD1 (6 bases). CDR3 length equals 13 residues. The V and J ends lost 7 bases and 4 bases respectively, with 16 bases between them. Germline V gene data show CDR1 as SQVTM and CDR2 as ANQGSEA.

The V gene is TRBV9, the J gene TRBJ1-5; D gene unclear. The germline CDR1 and CDR2 sequences are SGDLS and YYNGEE. V was cut by 1 base and J by 0 bases, with 8 bases left in between. The length of the CDR3 is 15 residues. The CDR3 is CASSVSGHSNQPQHF. CDR3 DNA sequence: TGTGCCAGCAGCGTAAGTGGGCATAGCAATCAGCCCCAGCATTTT.

This clone was counted between two and nine times. This chain joins TRBV5-4 and TRBJ2-3; 8 positions match TRBD1. After removal of 3 bases from V and 0 bases from J, the junction contained 6 bases not matched to a gene. The CDR3 has 16 amino acids. Per germline, CDR1 SGHNT and CDR2 YYREEE (reference sequence). CDR3 DNA sequence: TGTGCCAGCAGCTCACCACGGACAGGGAGCACAGATACGCAGTATTTT. Its translation is CASSSPRTGSTDTQYF.

The chain links TRBV30 to TRBJ2-3, with 8 bases matching TRBD1. Trimming at V came to 7 bases and at J to 0 bases, leaving 3 bases not matched to a gene. The CDR3 has 13 residues. CDR1 is GTSNPN, CDR2 SVGIG, per germline (reference sequence). CDR3 DNA: TGTGCCTCCCGACAGGGGAGCACAGATACGCAGTATTTT. Translation gives CASRQGSTDTQYF. Together with reference TRBV30 and TRBJ2-3, the CDR3 gives the full variable domain: SQTIHQWPATLVQPVGSPLSLECTVEGTSNPNLYWYRQAAGRGLQLLFYSVGIGQISSEVPQNLSASRPQDRQFILSSKKLLLSDSGFYLCASRQGSTDTQYFGPGTRLTVL.

This clone was counted between two and nine times. The chain employs TRBV30 and TRBJ2-1; D assignment may be TRBD1 or TRBD2 (5 bases each). V was clipped by 3 bases and J by 0 bases, with 12 bases between them. In germline, CDR1 is GTSNPN, CDR2 SVGIG (reference sequence). The CDR3 extends over 15 amino acids. The CDR3 protein is CAWSTGTSSYNEQFF. DNA for the CDR3: TGTGCCTGGAGCACCGGGACGAGCTCCTACAATGAGCAGTTCTTC. The full variable domain, rest sourced from reference TRBV30 and TRBJ2-1, is SQTIHQWPATLVQPVGSPLSLECTVEGTSNPNLYWYRQAAGRGLQLLFYSVGIGQISSEVPQNLSASRPQDRQFILSSKKLLLSDSGFYLCAWSTGTSSYNEQFFGPGTRLTVL.